A selection of T cell receptor beta chains follows, all from one sample in a study of shared clonotypes between healthy human individuals. Repertoires were generated with immunoSEQ multiplex PCR, while TCRdb's copy carries only in-frame clones and drops some. Of millions of clones in the sample, approximately 95% were seen once. Sequencing used naive CD4+ T cells sorted from blood. Receptors originate from a man younger than 35 in good health. CDR3s include the opening cysteine and the closing phenylalanine or tryptophan. Fields, in order: D gene, J gene, clone size, V gene, CDR3 protein, CDR3 DNA. A D gene is named only where the DNA matches it firmly. The listing skips clone size in some rows; elsewhere it reads once, few, many or a size class.

d_call: .
j_call: TRBJ2-6
clone_size: .
v_call: TRBV27
cdr3_aa: CASRTDLSGANVLTF
cdr3_nt: TGTGCCAGCAGAACGGATTTGTCTGGGGCCAACGTCCTGACTTTC

d_call: TRBD1
j_call: TRBJ2-7
clone_size: .
v_call: TRBV4-1
cdr3_aa: CASSSGQAIYEQYF
cdr3_nt: TGCGCCAGCAGCTCTGGACAGGCTATTTACGAGCAGTACTTC

d_call: .
j_call: TRBJ1-2
clone_size: .
v_call: TRBV14
cdr3_aa: CASSQDGDYWSGANYGYTF
cdr3_nt: TGTGCCAGCAGCCAAGATGGGGACTACTGGTCGGGAGCTAACTATGGCTACACCTTC

d_call: .
j_call: TRBJ2-1
clone_size: .
v_call: TRBV5-1
cdr3_aa: CASSLGGNEQFF
cdr3_nt: TGCGCCAGCAGCTTAGGGGGGAATGAGCAGTTCTTC

d_call: .
j_call: TRBJ1-1
clone_size: few
v_call: TRBV10-1
cdr3_aa: CASRDSLNTEAFF
cdr3_nt: TGCGCCAGCAGGGACAGCTTGAACACTGAAGCTTTCTTT

d_call: .
j_call: TRBJ2-5
clone_size: .
v_call: TRBV6-5
cdr3_aa: CASTRASLETQYF
cdr3_nt: TGTGCCAGCACACGGGCCTCTTTAGAGACCCAGTACTTC

d_call: TRBD1
j_call: TRBJ2-3
clone_size: .
v_call: TRBV10-3
cdr3_aa: CAISVGTGVSDTQYF
cdr3_nt: TGTGCCATCAGCGTCGGGACAGGGGTATCGGATACGCAGTATTTT

d_call: TRBD2
j_call: TRBJ2-7
clone_size: .
v_call: TRBV29-1
cdr3_aa: CSVEDRGSGVVYEQYF
cdr3_nt: TGCAGCGTTGAAGATCGGGGCAGCGGGGTGGTATACGAGCAGTACTTC

d_call: .
j_call: TRBJ1-5
clone_size: .
v_call: TRBV27
cdr3_aa: CASSFGGKGQPQHF
cdr3_nt: TGTGCCAGCAGTTTCGGGGGCAAAGGTCAGCCCCAGCATTTT

d_call: TRBD1
j_call: TRBJ1-6
clone_size: .
v_call: TRBV5-4
cdr3_aa: CASSLDRASQFRSPLHF
cdr3_nt: TGTGCCAGCAGCTTAGACAGGGCAAGTCAATTCCGATCACCCCTCCACTTT

d_call: TRBD2
j_call: TRBJ2-3
clone_size: .
v_call: TRBV7-9
cdr3_aa: CASSRLAGGTSTDTQYF
cdr3_nt: TGTGCCAGCAGTCGACTAGCGGGGGGAACTAGCACAGATACGCAGTATTTT

d_call: .
j_call: TRBJ1-4
clone_size: .
v_call: TRBV2
cdr3_aa: CASSDRSNTEKLFF
cdr3_nt: TGTGCCAGCAGTGACCGGTCAAATACTGAAAAACTGTTTTTT

d_call: TRBD1
j_call: TRBJ2-3
clone_size: .
v_call: TRBV6-1
cdr3_aa: CASIEGASSTDTQYF
cdr3_nt: TGTGCCAGCATTGAGGGGGCGAGTAGCACAGATACGCAGTATTTT

d_call: .
j_call: TRBJ1-2
clone_size: .
v_call: TRBV11-2
cdr3_aa: CASSSTQGIGYTF
cdr3_nt: TGTGCCAGCAGCTCGACTCAGGGTATTGGCTACACCTTC

d_call: .
j_call: TRBJ1-2
clone_size: .
v_call: TRBV28
cdr3_aa: CASRQGDYGYTF
cdr3_nt: TGTGCCAGCCGTCAAGGGGACTATGGCTACACCTTC

d_call: .
j_call: TRBJ2-3
clone_size: .
v_call: TRBV4-3
cdr3_aa: CASSQVLGLDPSTDTQYF
cdr3_nt: TGCGCCAGCAGCCAAGTTTTGGGATTAGACCCTAGCACAGATACGCAGTATTTT

d_call: TRBD2
j_call: TRBJ2-3
clone_size: .
v_call: TRBV10-3
cdr3_aa: CAISESSGIGDTQYF
cdr3_nt: TGTGCCATCAGTGAGTCAAGCGGGATAGGGGATACGCAGTATTTT

d_call: TRBD1
j_call: TRBJ2-7
clone_size: .
v_call: TRBV28
cdr3_aa: CASSWTGPYEQYF
cdr3_nt: TGTGCCAGCAGTTGGACAGGGCCCTACGAGCAGTACTTC

d_call: .
j_call: TRBJ1-6
clone_size: .
v_call: TRBV28
cdr3_aa: CASSLSSYNSPLHF
cdr3_nt: TGTGCCAGCAGTTTGAGCTCCTATAATTCACCCCTCCACTTT

d_call: .
j_call: TRBJ2-1
clone_size: .
v_call: TRBV5-1
cdr3_aa: CASSFRETRDEQFF
cdr3_nt: TGCGCCAGCAGCTTCCGGGAGACCAGAGATGAGCAGTTCTTC

d_call: TRBD2
j_call: TRBJ2-3
clone_size: .
v_call: TRBV2
cdr3_aa: CAGLAGRSTDTQYF
cdr3_nt: TGTGCCGGCCTAGCGGGCCGCAGCACAGATACGCAGTATTTT

d_call: TRBD1
j_call: TRBJ2-7
clone_size: .
v_call: TRBV18
cdr3_aa: CASSQGTGTYEQYF
cdr3_nt: TGTGCCAGCTCACAAGGGACAGGGACCTACGAGCAGTACTTC

d_call: TRBD2
j_call: TRBJ2-7
clone_size: .
v_call: TRBV10-2
cdr3_aa: CASSSGRVREQYF
cdr3_nt: TGCGCCAGCAGTAGCGGGAGGGTGAGGGAGCAGTACTTC

d_call: .
j_call: TRBJ1-1
clone_size: .
v_call: TRBV5-6
cdr3_aa: CASSSPTQGNTEAFF
cdr3_nt: TGTGCCAGCAGCTCACCAACACAGGGGAACACTGAAGCTTTCTTT